This T cell receptor (beta chain) was profiled in a study of PD-1 blockade in classical Hodgkin lymphoma. Study information: A 3 mg/kg intravenous dose of nivolumab was received by patients every 2 weeks.

Exposure to brentuximab vedotin varied, and each patient had relapsed following autologous stem cell transplantation. Study results and limitations: Reports described newly diagnosed patients as having lower baseline TCR diversity than healthy donors. CD4+ TCR diversity, unlike CD8+, climbed significantly by C4D1.

Trimming shortened V by 6 bases and J by 3 bases, and 9 bases separated the two germline ends. From germline, CDR1 is MDHEN and CDR2 SYDVKM. The CDR3 has 12 residues. This clone occurred a few times. The target antigen is unknown. Some clones are missing from TCRdb's copy, which holds only in-frame ones; the method was immunoSEQ multiplex PCR. The sample lists fewer than 25,000 clones, approximately 80% occurring once. The sequence was obtained from a human donor with classical Hodgkin lymphoma. The J gene is TRBJ2-7, the V gene TRBV28; D perhaps matches TRBD1 (6 bases). The source was peripheral blood mononuclear cells (PBMCs), collected at baseline. The CDR3 sequence: CASSRDNYEQYF. In DNA form, the CDR3 reads TGTGCCAGCAGCCGGGACAACTACGAGCAGTACTTC.